This TCR beta chain was sequenced in a study of vaccination and CD4 T cells after COVID-19. Notes on this clonotype: Its antigen is still unknown.

The treatment here: roughly nine-day PBMC culture with coronavirus spike peptide pools or control peptides (ViraFEST assay). The germline CDR1 and CDR2 sequences are SQVTM and ANQGSEA. Between the trimmed V and J ends, which lost 6 bases and 0 bases, there was a span of 14 bases. This CDR3 is 14 amino acids long. The Oncomine TCR Beta short-read assay generated sequence data from the DNA of cultured CD4+ T cells. TCRdb independently ran MiXCR on the PCR reads; one entry per CDR3 protein. The table shows about 20,000 distinct CDR3 sequences, with around half occurring only once. The chain links TRBV29-1 to TRBJ1-2; D is possibly TRBD1 (5 bases). This sequence originates from a human donor who had recovered from COVID-19. Source: CD4+ T cells from blood, cultured in vitro, taken before SARS-CoV-2 vaccination. The CDR3 DNA sequence: TGCAGCGTCGGCGGGGCAGGGTCTAACTATGGCTACACCTTC. Translation: CSVGGAGSNYGYTF.